This T cell receptor beta chain was documented in a study of PD-1 blockade in classical Hodgkin lymphoma. Whole-study results and caveats: Complete responders' baseline diversity resembled that of newly diagnosed patients. With CD4+ cells, TCR diversity rose significantly by C4D1, but not with CD8+ cells. Newly diagnosed patients had baseline TCR diversity that was reportedly lower than that of healthy donors.

This clone was recorded once. Its target is not known. Measured with immunoSEQ multiplex PCR; TCRdb has only the in-frame clones, and not every one. Of tens of thousands of clones listed, nearly 90% are singletons. Brentuximab vedotin exposure varied among the patients, all of whom had relapsed after autologous stem cell transplantation. Trimming left V 3 bases short and J 1 base short, with 9 bases between. The CDR3 extends over 14 amino acids. Germline CDR1 MNHEY, CDR2 SMNVEV (reference sequence). The origin of this receptor is a human donor with classical Hodgkin lymphoma. Sequences were derived from peripheral blood mononuclear cells (PBMCs), sampled before the second cycle of nivolumab. This chain uses TRBV27 with TRBJ1-1, with D tentatively TRBD1 (5 bases). CDR3 residues: CASSFGATNTEAFF. The CDR3 bases are TGTGCCAGCAGTTTTGGGGCCACGAACACTGAAGCTTTCTTT.